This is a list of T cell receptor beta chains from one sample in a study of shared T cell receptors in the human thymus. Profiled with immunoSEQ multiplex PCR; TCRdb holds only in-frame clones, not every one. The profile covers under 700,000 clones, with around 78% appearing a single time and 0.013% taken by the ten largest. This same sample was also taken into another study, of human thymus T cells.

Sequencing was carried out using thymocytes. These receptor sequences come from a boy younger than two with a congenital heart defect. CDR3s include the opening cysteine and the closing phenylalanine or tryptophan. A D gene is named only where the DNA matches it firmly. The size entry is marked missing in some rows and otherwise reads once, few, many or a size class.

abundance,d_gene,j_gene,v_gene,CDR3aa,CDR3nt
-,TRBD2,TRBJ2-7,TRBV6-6,CASSYSGTSGIEQYF,TGTGCCAGCAGTTACTCCGGGACTAGCGGGATCGAGCAGTACTTC
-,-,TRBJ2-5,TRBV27,CASSVQGRETQYF,TGTGCCAGCAGCGTACAGGGAAGGGAGACCCAGTACTTC
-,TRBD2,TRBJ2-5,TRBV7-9,CASSLGRRDSGRAQETQYF,TGTGCCAGCAGCTTAGGTCGGAGAGATAGCGGGAGGGCCCAAGAGACCCAGTACTTC
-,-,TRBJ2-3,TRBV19,CASSSGLRGEADTQYF,TGTGCCAGTAGCTCAGGTCTTCGGGGAGAAGCAGATACGCAGTATTTT
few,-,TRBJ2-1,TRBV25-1,CASSAGLRHNEQFF,TGTGCCAGCAGTGCGGGACTCCGGCACAATGAGCAGTTCTTC
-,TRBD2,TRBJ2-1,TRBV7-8,CASRRREGSYNEQFF,TGTGCCAGTAGAAGGCGGGAGGGCTCCTACAATGAGCAGTTCTTC
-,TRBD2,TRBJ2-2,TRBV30,CAWSVSGREGNTGELFF,TGTGCCTGGAGTGTGAGTGGGCGGGAGGGCAACACCGGGGAGCTGTTTTTT
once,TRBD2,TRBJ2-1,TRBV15,CATSNWTSGGSYNEQFF,TGTGCCACCAGCAATTGGACTAGCGGGGGCTCCTACAATGAGCAGTTCTTC
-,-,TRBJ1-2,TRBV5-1,CASSLARAGNYGYTF,TGCGCCAGCAGCTTGGCTCGGGCGGGTAACTATGGCTACACCTTC
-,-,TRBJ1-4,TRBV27,CASSLVRGGKGEKLFF,TGTGCCAGCAGTTTAGTGAGGGGGGGCAAGGGTGAAAAACTGTTTTTT
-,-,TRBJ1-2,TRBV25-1,CASSEDWSGPNYGYTF,TGTGCCAGCAGTGAAGATTGGTCAGGGCCCAACTATGGCTACACCTTC
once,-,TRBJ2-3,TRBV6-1,CASSELTPGGRLTDTQYF,TGTGCCAGCAGTGAATTGACCCCCGGGGGACGGCTCACAGATACGCAGTATTTT
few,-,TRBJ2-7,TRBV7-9,CASSRGTDRYEQYF,TGTGCCAGCAGCCGAGGGACTGATCGATACGAGCAGTACTTC
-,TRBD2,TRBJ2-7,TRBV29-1,CSVSTVGGLAGRNEQYF,TGCAGCGTCTCAACCGTGGGGGGACTAGCGGGAAGGAACGAGCAGTACTTC
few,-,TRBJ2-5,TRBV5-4,CASSFKRDNQETQYF,TGTGCCAGCAGCTTTAAACGGGACAACCAAGAGACCCAGTACTTC
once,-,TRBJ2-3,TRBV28,CASRSPPLASQNGTQYF,TGTGCCAGCAGGTCCCCCCCCCTAGCCTCTCAGAATGGTACGCAGTATTTT
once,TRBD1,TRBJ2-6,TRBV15,CATSRFRWDSAASGANVLTF,TGTGCCACCAGCAGGTTTAGGTGGGACAGTGCCGCCTCTGGGGCCAACGTCCTGACTTTC
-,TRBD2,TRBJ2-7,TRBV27,CASSLGAGVEQYF,TGTGCCAGCAGTTTAGGTGCGGGGGTCGAGCAGTACTTC
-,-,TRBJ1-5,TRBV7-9,CASSLVGGRLSNQPQHF,TGTGCCAGCAGCTTAGTTGGGGGCAGGCTAAGCAATCAGCCCCAGCATTTT
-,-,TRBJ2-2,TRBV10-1,CASSALRADKNTGELFF,TGCGCCAGCAGTGCCCTTCGGGCGGACAAGAACACCGGGGAGCTGTTTTTT
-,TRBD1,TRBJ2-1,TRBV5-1,CASSLVIGTGDHQRETNEQFF,TGCGCCAGCAGCTTGGTAATCGGGACAGGGGACCATCAGCGGGAGACGAATGAGCAGTTCTTC
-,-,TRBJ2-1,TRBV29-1,CSVEGGGRINEQFF,TGCAGCGTTGAAGGAGGAGGGCGTATCAATGAGCAGTTCTTC
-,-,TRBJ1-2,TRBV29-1,CSVLTPHGYTF,TGCAGCGTTTTGACTCCTCATGGCTACACCTTC
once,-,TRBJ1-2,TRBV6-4,CASSDSEGAVGYTF,TGTGCCAGCAGTGACTCGGAAGGGGCCGTTGGCTACACCTTC
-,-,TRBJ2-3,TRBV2,CASSEDANNRGTQYF,TGTGCCAGCAGTGAAGACGCGAATAATAGGGGGACGCAGTATTTT
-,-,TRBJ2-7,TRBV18,CASSPVGGAYEQYF,TGTGCCAGCTCACCAGTCGGAGGGGCCTACGAGCAGTACTTC
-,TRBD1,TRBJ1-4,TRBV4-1,CASSHYDRGREKLFF,TGCGCCAGCAGCCATTACGACAGGGGTCGGGAAAAACTGTTTTTT
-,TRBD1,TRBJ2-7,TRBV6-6,CASSGRTGLGEQYF,TGTGCCTCCAGTGGGCGGACAGGGCTCGGCGAGCAGTACTTC
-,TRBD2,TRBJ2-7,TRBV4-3,CASSQGLAGVNSYEQYF,TGCGCCAGCAGCCAGGGACTAGCGGGAGTTAATTCCTACGAGCAGTACTTC
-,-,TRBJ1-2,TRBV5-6,CASSLGQAHGYTF,TGTGCCAGCAGCTTGGGACAGGCACATGGCTACACCTTC